A selection of T cell receptor beta chains follows, all from one sample in a study of blood T cells in healthy people across ages. Using its own MiXCR run on the 5' RACE reads, TCRdb lists one record per CDR3 protein. The data show hundreds of thousands of distinct CDR3 sequences, less than 45% seen once. The sample comprised blood. The source is a man older than 75 in good health. CDR3s include the opening cysteine and the closing phenylalanine or tryptophan. D genes are given only for firm matches. Expanded clones are given a class, and other clones once, few, many or no size at all.

>.|TRBV6-2/TRBV6-3|TRBJ1-3|.
CASSSPRTQIGNTIYF
>TRBD1|TRBV2|TRBJ1-5|.
CASSEAMGQGNQPQHF
>TRBD2|TRBV4-1|TRBJ2-1|.
CASSQIDMGLVTYNEQFF
>TRBD1|TRBV14|TRBJ2-3|.
CASSSRTGASWIDTQYF
>TRBD2|TRBV6-5|TRBJ2-1|.
CASSSSGSRNEQFF
>.|TRBV14|TRBJ2-4|.
CASSQAGFAKNIQYF
>TRBD1|TRBV3-1|TRBJ2-5|.
CASSQGAHRGQETQYF
>TRBD2|TRBV6-1|TRBJ2-1|.
CASSEPGLANNNEQFF
>TRBD1|TRBV20-1|TRBJ2-7|few
CSAPKQGSPAYEQYF
>.|TRBV7-8|TRBJ2-7|.
CASSLDRRRPYEQYF
>TRBD2|TRBV6-6|TRBJ2-7|few
CASHRGLADHEQYF
>.|TRBV3-1|TRBJ2-3|few
CASSRADLDTQYF
>.|TRBV29-1|TRBJ2-2|once
CSVETRFGELFF
>TRBD2|TRBV7-2|TRBJ2-2|few
CASSQASLAGARELFF
>.|TRBV5-1|TRBJ1-4|.
CASSLTVPNEKLFF
>.|TRBV11-2|TRBJ1-6|.
CASSLDSGQTYSPLHF
>TRBD1|TRBV7-8|TRBJ1-2|.
CASSLGTGESGYTF
>.|TRBV7-2|TRBJ2-2|few
CASSLVVVGTGELFF
>.|TRBV6-6|TRBJ2-1|.
CASSASGQNNEQFF
>TRBD2|TRBV2|TRBJ2-5|many
CASSGGRLQETQYF
>.|TRBV14|TRBJ1-1|.
CASSQGDLNTEAFF
>.|TRBV6-5|TRBJ1-2|.
CASSIQGFDNYDYTF
>.|TRBV15|TRBJ2-3|many
CATSGTGFQSDTQYF
>.|TRBV29-1|.|.
CSVQTGAYEQYF
>TRBD2|TRBV25-1|TRBJ2-7|.
CASSEPTGLAREQYF
>.|TRBV20-1|TRBJ2-3|.
CSAPQRTRTDTQYF
>.|TRBV20-1|TRBJ2-7|few
CSALEGNVHEQYF
>TRBD2|TRBV28|TRBJ2-7|.
CASPPGLAGVLAEQYF
>.|TRBV5-1|TRBJ2-5|.
CASSFPGGHQETQYF
>.|TRBV13|TRBJ2-3|few
CASSSLRGVKSTDTQYF
>.|TRBV4-1|TRBJ1-3|few
CASSQARGGHAGNTIYF
>.|TRBV5-1|TRBJ2-7|.
CASSFWEREMGYEQYF
>.|TRBV20-1|TRBJ2-4|.
CSASGGMGLLAKNIQYF
>.|TRBV4-3|TRBJ2-1|.
CASNQSGSSYNEQFF
>.|TRBV6-6|TRBJ1-6|.
CASRETGNSPLHF
>.|TRBV20-1|TRBJ2-1|.
CSAPHGTSYNEQFF
>.|TRBV5-5|TRBJ2-7|.
CASSLTLTVNYEQYF